This T cell receptor (beta chain) was sequenced for a study of blood T cell repertoires in COVID-19. At the level of the study: Sites in the United States, Italy and Spain provided acute and convalescent COVID-19 samples.

Sequencing was performed with immunoSEQ multiplex PCR; in TCRdb, only in-frame clones are kept and a portion is missing. The sample yields 250,000 or so clones, approximately 90% seen once. Individuals aged roughly 18 to 100 years were recruited from fewer than 25 US areas. Cohort allocation depended upon clinical history that participants reported. Germline V gene sequence: CDR1 SGDLS, CDR2 YYNGEE. V gave up 4 bases and J gave up 8 bases, with 10 bases separating them. The CDR3 has 12 residues. The TCR sequence derives from a man between 35 and 55 years old who had recovered from COVID-19. The material sequenced was PBMCs or T cells enriched from blood (not recorded which). The chain recombines TRBV9 with TRBJ2-1; D unresolved. The CDR3 region has the DNA TGTGCCAGCAGCCCCCTAGAGGATGAGCAGTTCTTC. Translation: CASSPLEDEQFF. Together with reference TRBV9 and TRBJ2-1, the CDR3 gives the full variable domain: DSGVTQTPKHLITATGQRVTLRCSPRSGDLSVYWYQQSLDQGLQFLIQYYNGEERAKGNILERFSAQQFPDLHSELNLSSLELGDSALYFCASSPLEDEQFFGPGTRLTVL.